This T cell receptor beta chain was identified in a study of regulatory T cells in long-lasting Graves disease. Time point indicated: newly diagnosed GD, antithyroid drugs for less than 3 months. RNA isolated from PBMCs was used to make the TCR library. The V and J ends lost 7 bases and 7 bases, in that order; junction bases with no gene match: 3. CDR3 length: 14 residues. Germline V lookup: CDR1 SNHLY, CDR2 FYNNEI. Combining iRepertoire HTBI primers with Arm-PCR of CDR3 regions, the authors built TCR beta libraries. TCRdb itself ran the multiplex PCR reads through MiXCR, one entry per CDR3 protein. The sample has 350,000 to 500,000 distinct CDR3 sequences, approximately 16% seen once. This same sample was also part of a study on T cells in Graves' hyperthyroidism and ophthalmopathy.

The TCR sequence derives from a woman aged 25 to 39 with Graves disease. This chain links TRBV2 with TRBJ2-2; 13 bases line up with TRBD2. Sequenced material: peripheral blood mononuclear cells (PBMCs), taken at new diagnosis, from a patient treated with antithyroid drugs. CDR3 sequence: CASKGLAGDGELFF. The DNA for the CDR3 is TGTGCCAGCAAAGGACTAGCGGGGGACGGGGAGCTGTTTTTT.